This entry features one T cell receptor (beta chain) sequence. This entry is derived from a study of blood T cell repertoires in COVID-19. In the study overall: Sites across the United States, Italy and Spain contributed samples from acute and convalescent COVID-19. PBMCs, B-cell-depleted T cells, or T cells were the source of the cDNA or gDNA that made up the material.

Per the study methods: Quantification of nucleated cells was approximated via reference gene primer amplification. The method was immunoSEQ multiplex PCR; TCRdb's version includes in-frame clones alone and lacks a portion of them. The V and J calls and clone size are taken from that table; D and trimming were inferred from the DNA. The data show roughly 200,000 clones, roughly 79% seen once. In Seattle, patients joined the study during active infection and were tracked longitudinally. V dropped 3 bases and J dropped 5 bases, with 5 bases sitting between them. CDR3 length: 13 residues. This TCR was recovered from a woman aged 40-49 years with COVID-19, enrolled during active disease. The sequencing input was peripheral blood. This chain links TRBV12-3 or TRBV12-4 with TRBJ1-6; D is perhaps TRBD1 (5 bases). CDR3 nucleotide sequence: TGTGCCAGCAGTTTGGGGCATAATTCACCCCTCCACTTT. Protein product: CASSLGHNSPLHF.